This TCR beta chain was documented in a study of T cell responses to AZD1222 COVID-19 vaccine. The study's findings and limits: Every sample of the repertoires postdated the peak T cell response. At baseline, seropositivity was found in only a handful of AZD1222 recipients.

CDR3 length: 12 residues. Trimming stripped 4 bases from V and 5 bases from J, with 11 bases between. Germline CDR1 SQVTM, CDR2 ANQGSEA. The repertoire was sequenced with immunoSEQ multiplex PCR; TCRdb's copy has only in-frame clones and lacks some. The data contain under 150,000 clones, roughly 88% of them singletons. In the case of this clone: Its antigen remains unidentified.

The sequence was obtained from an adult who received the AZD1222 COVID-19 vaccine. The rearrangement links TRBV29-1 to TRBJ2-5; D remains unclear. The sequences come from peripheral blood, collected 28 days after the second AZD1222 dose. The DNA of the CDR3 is TGCAGCGTTGGGCAGGCTCTGGAGACCCAGTACTTC. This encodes CSVGQALETQYF.